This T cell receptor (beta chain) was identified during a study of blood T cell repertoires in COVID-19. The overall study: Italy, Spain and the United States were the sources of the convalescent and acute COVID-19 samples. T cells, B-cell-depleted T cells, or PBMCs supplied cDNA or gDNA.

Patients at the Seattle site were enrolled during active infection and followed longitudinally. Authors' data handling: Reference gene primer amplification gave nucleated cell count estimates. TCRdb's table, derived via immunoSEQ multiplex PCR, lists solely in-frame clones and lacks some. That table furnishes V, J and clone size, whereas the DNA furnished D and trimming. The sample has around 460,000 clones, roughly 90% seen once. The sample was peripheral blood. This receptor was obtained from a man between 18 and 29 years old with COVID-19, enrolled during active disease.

The CDR3 protein is CASIPRGTGNYEQYF. In nucleotides, the CDR3 is TGTGCCAGCATTCCCCGAGGGACAGGGAACTACGAGCAGTACTTC. This chain connects TRBV5-6 to TRBJ2-7; TRBD1 matches at 9 bases. The V segment lost 6 bases and the J segment 3 bases; nucleotides outside the gene matches: 10. This CDR3 region has 15 residues. The germline V gene encodes CDR1 SGHDT and CDR2 YYEEEE.